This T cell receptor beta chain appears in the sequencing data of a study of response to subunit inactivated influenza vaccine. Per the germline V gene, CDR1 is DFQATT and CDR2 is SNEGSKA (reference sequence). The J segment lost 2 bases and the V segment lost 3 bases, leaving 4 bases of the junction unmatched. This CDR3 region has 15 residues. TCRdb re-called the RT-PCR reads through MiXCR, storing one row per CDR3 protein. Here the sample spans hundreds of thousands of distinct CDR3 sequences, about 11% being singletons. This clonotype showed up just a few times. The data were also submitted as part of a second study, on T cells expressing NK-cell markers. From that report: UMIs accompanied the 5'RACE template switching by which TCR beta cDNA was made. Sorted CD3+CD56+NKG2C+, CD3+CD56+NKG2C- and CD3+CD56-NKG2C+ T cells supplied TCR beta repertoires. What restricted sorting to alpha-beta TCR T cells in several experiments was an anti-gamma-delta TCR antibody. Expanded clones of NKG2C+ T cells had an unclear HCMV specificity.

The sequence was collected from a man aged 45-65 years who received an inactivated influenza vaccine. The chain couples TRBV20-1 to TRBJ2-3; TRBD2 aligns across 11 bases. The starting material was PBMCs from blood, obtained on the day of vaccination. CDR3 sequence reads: CSASATSGITDTQYF. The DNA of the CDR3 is TGCAGTGCTAGTGCGACTAGCGGGATCACAGATACGCAGTATTTT.